The 24 T cell receptor beta chains below were found in one sample sequenced in a study of identical twins. TCRdb reprocessed the 5' RACE reads via MiXCR and lists one record per CDR3 protein. This sample yields 500,000 to 650,000 distinct CDR3 sequences, of which approximately 20% are seen a single time; 0.45% to 0.5% belongs to the top ten. These data were also reused for a study on yellow fever vaccine responses in identical twins.

The sequencing input was CD4+ T cells sorted from blood. The receptors shown here come from a woman under 30 in good health.

The chain combines TRBV3-1 with TRBJ2-1; 10 bases line up with TRBD2. Germline V lookup: CDR1 LGHDT, CDR2 YNNKEL (reference sequence). This CDR3 is built from 17 residues. V shed 1 base, J shed 5 bases, and the junction held 8 bases outside the gene matches. The CDR3, as DNA: TGTGCCAGCAGCCAAGCAAAGACTAGCGGGCCGGACAATGAGCAGTTCTTC. Encoded protein: CASSQAKTSGPDNEQFF.

In this sample, this clonotype turned up a few times. The rearrangement uses TRBV7-2 and TRBJ2-3; 9 bases are shared with TRBD2. This CDR3 is built from 16 residues. Unmatched junction bases numbered 10, after V lost 5 bases and J lost 4 bases. Germline CDR1 is SGHTA and CDR2 is FQGNSA. The CDR3 here is CASSPPGLAIADTQYF. The DNA for the CDR3 is TGTGCCAGCAGCCCTCCGGGACTAGCAATAGCAGATACGCAGTATTTT.

The genes are TRBV11-2 and TRBJ2-1, with TRBD1 matching over 8 bases. The CDR3 runs 15 residues. The V gene's germline CDR1 is SGHAT and CDR2 FQNNGV. V lost 0 bases, J lost 4 bases, and 2 bases stayed unmatched. CDR3 nucleotide sequence: TGTGCCAGCAGCTTAGAGGGACAGGAATACAATGAGCAGTTCTTC. This codes for CASSLEGQEYNEQFF.

This sequence joins TRBV29-1 and TRBJ2-6, with D tentatively TRBD1 (5 bases). The ends were cut back, 2 bases at V and 2 bases at J, with 7 bases in the middle. Germline V lookup: CDR1 SQVTM, CDR2 ANQGSEA. The CDR3 is 14 amino acids. The CDR3 DNA is TGCAGCGTTGAATGGGGCGCTGGGGCCAACGTCCTGACTTTC. Protein product: CSVEWGAGANVLTF. The whole variable domain, remainder taken from reference TRBV29-1 and TRBJ2-6, is SAVISQKPSRDICQRGTSLTIQCQVDSQVTMMFWYRQQPGQSLTLIATANQGSEATYESGFVIDKFPISRPNLTFSTLTVSNMSPEDSSIYLCSVEWGAGANVLTFGAGSRLTVL.

This clonotype was seen a handful of times. This chain links TRBV5-6 with TRBJ2-3; D tentatively fits TRBD1 or TRBD2 (5 bases each). This CDR3 region has 16 residues. Trimming took off 2 bases at V and 2 bases at J, with 15 bases between the two ends. Per germline, CDR1 SGHDT and CDR2 YYEEEE. CDR3 protein: CASSLEGPIYTDTQYF. As DNA, the CDR3 is TGTGCCAGCAGCTTAGAGGGGCCCATTTACACAGATACGCAGTATTTT.

The V and J genes are TRBV7-9 and TRBJ1-1; D might be TRBD1 (5 bases). The CDR3 length is 11 residues. Between the trimmed V and J ends, which lost 8 bases and 8 bases, there was a span of 12 bases. Germline V lookup: CDR1 SEHNR, CDR2 FQNEAQ (reference sequence). The chain's CDR3 is CASAPAGEAFF. The CDR3 coding sequence is TGTGCCAGCGCCCCGGCAGGGGAAGCTTTCTTT.

CDR3 bases: TGTGCCAGCAGTGAAGTTAGCGGCTCCTACAATGAGCAGTTCTTC. This sequence encodes CASSEVSGSYNEQFF. This chain uses TRBV2 with TRBJ2-1; weak D call: TRBD2 (6 bases). The CDR3 extends over 15 amino acids. Germline values: CDR1 SNHLY, CDR2 FYNNEI. Trimming pared 1 base from V and 0 bases from J, leaving 7 bases between.

Only a few counts were recorded for this clonotype. The gene calls are TRBV3-1 and TRBJ2-2, with 8 bases identical to TRBD2. The CDR3 runs 15 residues. V shed 2 bases, J shed 4 bases, and the junction held 3 bases outside the gene matches. The V gene's germline CDR1 is LGHDT and CDR2 YNNKEL (reference sequence). The DNA for the CDR3 is TGTGCCAGCAGCCAACGGGGGGGGAGCACCGGGGAGCTGTTTTTT. Translating gives CASSQRGGSTGELFF.

This clonotype turned up a few times. The chain joins TRBV12-3 or TRBV12-4 to TRBJ2-3; possibly TRBD1 for D (5 bases). Trimming removed 4 bases from V and 0 bases from J, with 14 bases in between. The CDR3 is 16 amino acids. The DNA for the CDR3 is TGTGCCAGCAGTTACAACAGGATGGCTAGCACAGATACGCAGTATTTT. Encoded protein: CASSYNRMASTDTQYF.

This clonotype was counted only a few times. The chain joins TRBV9 to TRBJ2-1, with 14 bases matching TRBD2. The CDR3 is 19 amino acids. Germline V gives CDR1 SGDLS, CDR2 YYNGEE. Trimming cost V 0 bases and J 7 bases; bases outside gene matches: 12. The CDR3 reads CASSVGGGLAGALQNEQFF. CDR3 nucleotide sequence: TGTGCCAGCAGCGTAGGCGGGGGACTAGCGGGAGCCTTGCAGAATGAGCAGTTCTTC.

This clonotype is a singleton in its sample. Mismatch with germline at one junction end may stem from a read error. J is TRBJ2-7 and V is TRBV20-1; a weak D match, TRBD1 (6 bases). Germline V lookup: CDR1 DFQATT, CDR2 SNEGSKA (reference sequence). There are 12 residues in the CDR3. The chain's CDR3 is CSIGGVSYEQCF. The CDR3 bases are TGCAGTATAGGGGGAGTGTCCTACGAGCAGTGCTTC.

V gene TRBV18 combines with J gene TRBJ2-5, with D possibly TRBD2 on 6 matching bases. Trimming pared 2 bases from V and 4 bases from J, leaving 11 bases between. CDR1 and CDR2 from the germline V gene are KGHSH and LQKENI. The CDR3 has 14 residues. DNA of the CDR3: TGTGCCAGCTCACCATCTGGAGGGCCAGAGACCCAGTACTTC. Its translation is CASSPSGGPETQYF.

V and J are TRBV11-2 and TRBJ2-1; 12 bases match TRBD2. Per the germline V gene, CDR1 is SGHAT and CDR2 is FQNNGV. This CDR3 is 18 amino acids long. The J segment lost 4 bases and the V segment lost 3 bases, leaving 10 bases of the junction unmatched. The DNA for the CDR3 is TGTGCCAGCAGCTTTTCCGGGCCTCTAGCGGGGGGGTACAATGAGCAGTTCTTC. This sequence encodes CASSFSGPLAGGYNEQFF.

V usage is TRBV3-1 and J usage is TRBJ2-5, with TRBD1 matching 8 bases. Germline CDR1 LGHDT, CDR2 YNNKEL (reference sequence). CDR3 length: 16 amino acids. The V and J ends lost 1 base and 7 bases, in that order; junction bases with no gene match: 11. The CDR3 is CASSQASAGGAGTQYF. DNA of the CDR3: TGTGCCAGCAGCCAAGCTTCGGCAGGGGGCGCGGGGACCCAGTACTTC.

This chain connects TRBV20-1 to TRBJ2-7, with D perhaps assigned TRBD1 or TRBD2 (5 bases each). Between the trimmed V and J ends, which lost 4 bases and 6 bases, there was a span of 16 bases. Germline CDR1 DFQATT, CDR2 SNEGSKA (reference sequence). The CDR3 sequence is 13 residues long. The CDR3 reads CSAMGPGWVEQYF. The CDR3 bases are TGCAGTGCTATGGGACCGGGGTGGGTCGAGCAGTACTTC.

A few counts support this clonotype. V and J are TRBV29-1 and TRBJ2-5, with D possibly being TRBD1 (7 bases). V gave up 4 bases and J gave up 4 bases, with 13 bases separating them. The CDR3 extends over 13 amino acids. Germline CDR1 SQVTM, CDR2 ANQGSEA. DNA of the CDR3: TGCAGCGTTGTTTCCAGGGGGGTAGAGACCCAGTACTTC. Its protein product is CSVVSRGVETQYF.

This chain connects TRBV5-6 to TRBJ2-2; 7 positions agree with TRBD1. The CDR3 sequence is 15 residues long. Germline V CDR1 and CDR2: SGHDT, YYEEEE. J gave up 2 bases and V 7 bases, and 8 bases lay outside the gene matches. The CDR3 reads CASGPWTGNTGELFF. CDR3 DNA sequence: TGTGCCAGCGGCCCCTGGACAGGTAACACCGGGGAGCTGTTTTTT. Drawing the rest from reference TRBV5-6 and TRBJ2-2, the complete variable domain is DAGVTQSPTHLIKTRGQQVTLRCSPKSGHDTVSWYQQALGQGPQFIFQYYEEEERQRGNFPDRFSGHQFPNYSSELNVNALLLGDSALYLCASGPWTGNTGELFFGEGSRLTVL.

There are a few counts of this clonotype. The CDR3 DNA sequence: TGTGCCAGCAGTTCGGGACAGGGACGGGAGAGGGGCTACGAGCAGTACTTC. This translates into CASSSGQGRERGYEQYF. This chain links TRBV12-3 or TRBV12-4 with TRBJ2-7; the match to TRBD1 covers 9 bases. V trimming: 4 bases; J trimming: 3 bases; junction bases outside the gene matches: 13. This CDR3 has 17 residues.

This clonotype has only a few counts. V is TRBV7-7 and J is TRBJ2-3; D perhaps matches TRBD1 (6 bases). Trimming cost V 0 bases and J 10 bases, with 11 bases left between them. Looked up from germline, CDR1 is SSHAT and CDR2 is FNYEAQ (reference sequence). The CDR3 consists of 13 residues. In DNA form, the CDR3 reads TGTGCCAGCAGCTTAGCGGGGGCGGGCGCGCAGTATTTT. As protein: CASSLAGAGAQYF.

This chain connects TRBV12-3 or TRBV12-4 to TRBJ2-1; D assignment may be TRBD1 or TRBD2 (6 bases each). The CDR3 is made up of 16 amino acids. The V end was cut by 6 bases, the J end by 2 bases, with 17 bases between. The CDR3 nucleotides read TGTGCCAGCAGGGGGTGGGGGGCTTCGACCTACAATGAGCAGTTCTTC. This sequence encodes CASRGWGASTYNEQFF.

V is TRBV28 and J is TRBJ2-2, with D uncertain. The V gene lost 6 bases and the J gene lost 1 base, with 12 bases spanning the gap. CDR1 is MDHEN, CDR2 SYDVKM, per germline. The CDR3 totals 15 residues. The CDR3 nucleotides are TGTGCCAGCAGCGGACCCCACAAGAACACCGGGGAGCTGTTTTTT. The encoded protein is CASSGPHKNTGELFF.

The chain is built from TRBV7-8 and TRBJ2-3; TRBD1 matches 12 bases. The V segment lost 5 bases and the J segment 2 bases; nucleotides outside the gene matches: 5. This CDR3 contains 16 residues. Germline-derived CDR1 and CDR2 are SGHVS and FQNEAQ. The CDR3 DNA follows: TGTGCCAGCAGCCCCTGGGACAGGGGGCCCACAGATACGCAGTATTTT. It codes for CASSPWDRGPTDTQYF.

The chain joins TRBV29-1 to TRBJ2-7; tentative D call: TRBD2 (5 bases). CDR1 and CDR2 from the germline V gene are SQVTM and ANQGSEA. There are 12 residues in the CDR3. Deletions cut 6 bases from V and 4 bases from J, with 13 bases between. CDR3 loop: CSVQTRRYEQYF. DNA of the CDR3: TGCAGCGTCCAGACTCGGAGGTACGAGCAGTACTTC.

In its sample, this clonotype was seen a few times. The chain is built from TRBV6-2 or TRBV6-3 and TRBJ2-7; D unresolved. Germline-derived CDR1 and CDR2 are MNHEY and SVGEGT. With 0 bases removed from V and 6 bases from J, the gap between germline ends came to 9 bases. CDR3 length: 13 residues. CDR3 nucleotide sequence: TGTGCCAGCAGTTACTCCACGTTCACCGAGCAGTACTTC. This encodes CASSYSTFTEQYF.